This T cell receptor beta chain was identified during a study of blood T cell repertoires in COVID-19. In the study overall: PBMCs, B-cell-depleted T cells, or T cells provided the cDNA or gDNA that made up the material.

The CDR3 is 15 amino acids. CDR1 and CDR2 from the germline V gene are MNHEY and SVGAGI. Deletions cut 6 bases from V and 0 bases from J, with 12 bases between. TCRdb's table, derived via immunoSEQ multiplex PCR, lists solely in-frame clones and lacks some. This table holds 150,000 to 200,000 clones, around nine tenths found once. The chain has TRBV6-5 and TRBJ2-1; D perhaps matches TRBD1 (5 bases). The origin of this receptor is a woman between 18 and 30 years old who had recovered from COVID-19. Material: peripheral blood. CDR3 sequence: CASSATVSSYNEQFF. The CDR3 DNA is TGTGCCAGCAGCGCGACAGTAAGCTCCTACAATGAGCAGTTCTTC.